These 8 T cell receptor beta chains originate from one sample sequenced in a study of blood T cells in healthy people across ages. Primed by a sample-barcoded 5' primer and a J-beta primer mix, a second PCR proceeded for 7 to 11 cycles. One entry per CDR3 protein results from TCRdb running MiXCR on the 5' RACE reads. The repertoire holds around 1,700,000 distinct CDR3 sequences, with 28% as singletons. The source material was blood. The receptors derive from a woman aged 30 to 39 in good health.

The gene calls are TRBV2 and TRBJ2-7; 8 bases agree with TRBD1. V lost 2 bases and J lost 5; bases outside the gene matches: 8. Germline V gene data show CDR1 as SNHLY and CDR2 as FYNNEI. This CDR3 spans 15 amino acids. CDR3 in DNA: TGTGCCAGCAGTGAATCCGGCAGGGGGCGCGACGAGCAGTACTTC. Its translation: CASSESGRGRDEQYF.

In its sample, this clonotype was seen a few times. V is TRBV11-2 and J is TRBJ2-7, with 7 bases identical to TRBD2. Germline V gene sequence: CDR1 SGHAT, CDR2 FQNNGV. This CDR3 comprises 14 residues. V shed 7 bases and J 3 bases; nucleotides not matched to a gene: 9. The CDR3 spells CASTWGSGDYEQYF. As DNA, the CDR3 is TGTGCCAGCACCTGGGGGAGCGGGGACTACGAGCAGTACTTC.

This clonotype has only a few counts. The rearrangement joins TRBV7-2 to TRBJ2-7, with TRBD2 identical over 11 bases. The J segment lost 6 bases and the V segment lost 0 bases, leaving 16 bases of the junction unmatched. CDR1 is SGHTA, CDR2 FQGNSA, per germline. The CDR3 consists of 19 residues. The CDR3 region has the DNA TGTGCCAGCAGCTTAGCATCTAGCGGGAGGCAAAATTCGCGCGGCGAGCAGTACTTC. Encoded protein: CASSLASSGRQNSRGEQYF.

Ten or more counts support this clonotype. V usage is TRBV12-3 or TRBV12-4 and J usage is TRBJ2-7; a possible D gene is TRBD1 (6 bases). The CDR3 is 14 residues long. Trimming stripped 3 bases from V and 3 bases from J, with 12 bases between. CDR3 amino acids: CASSLGALGYEQYF. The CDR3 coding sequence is TGTGCCAGCAGTTTGGGGGCGCTGGGCTACGAGCAGTACTTC.

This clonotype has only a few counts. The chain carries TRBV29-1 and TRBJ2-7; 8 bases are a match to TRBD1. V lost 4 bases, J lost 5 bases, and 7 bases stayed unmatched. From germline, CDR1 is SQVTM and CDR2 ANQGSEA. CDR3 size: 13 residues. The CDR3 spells CSVATGDFDEQYF. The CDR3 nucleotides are TGCAGCGTTGCGACAGGGGATTTTGACGAGCAGTACTTC.

The CDR3 DNA reads as TGTGCCAGCAGCCCCGAGGTCGGCCTCTCCTACAATGAGCAGTTCTTC. It yields the protein CASSPEVGLSYNEQFF. This sequence joins TRBV7-2 and TRBJ2-1; D gene uncertain. Germline V lookup: CDR1 SGHTA, CDR2 FQGNSA. This CDR3 spans 16 amino acids. The V end was cut by 5 bases, the J end by 0 bases, with 14 bases between.

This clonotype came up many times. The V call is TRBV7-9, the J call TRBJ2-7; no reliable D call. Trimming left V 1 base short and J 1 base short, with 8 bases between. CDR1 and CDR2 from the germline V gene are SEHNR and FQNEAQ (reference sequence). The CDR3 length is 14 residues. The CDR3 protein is CASSLDPASYEQYF. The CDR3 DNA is TGTGCCAGCAGCTTAGATCCAGCGTCCTACGAGCAGTACTTC.

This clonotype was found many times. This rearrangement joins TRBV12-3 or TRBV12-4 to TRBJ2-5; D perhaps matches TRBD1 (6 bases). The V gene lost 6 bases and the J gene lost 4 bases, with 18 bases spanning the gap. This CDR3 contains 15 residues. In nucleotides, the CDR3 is TGTGCCAGCAGGGCGTCCCAGGGGCGAGGAGAGACCCAGTACTTC. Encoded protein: CASRASQGRGETQYF.